This TCR beta chain appears in the sequencing data of a study of cytomegalovirus exposure and HLA in healthy donors. The table lists this clone with a count of one. In the PCR, 60 Vbeta and 13 Jbeta primers were used. Repertoires were generated with immunoSEQ multiplex PCR, while TCRdb's copy carries only in-frame clones and drops some. The sample contains 180,000 or so clones, approximately 81% of which appear only once. The TCR originated in a woman aged 18-29 years in good health and CMV-seronegative. The sequenced sample was PBMCs.

CDR3 protein: CASSFGTEQQETQYF. The CDR3 DNA is TGTGCCAGCAGTTTCGGGACAGAGCAGCAAGAGACCCAGTACTTC. This rearrangement joins TRBV6-5 to TRBJ2-5; TRBD1 matches 7 bases. Per germline, CDR1 MNHEY and CDR2 SVGAGI. V trimming: 4 bases; J trimming: 2 bases; junction bases outside the gene matches: 7. The CDR3 length is 15 residues.